This T cell receptor beta chain is from a study of control samples from healthy donors and cancer patients. Profiling relied on immunoSEQ multiplex PCR, and the TCRdb table lists in-frame clones only, not all of them. There are around 81,000 clones in the sample; approximately 95% occur only once, and roughly 1.5% lies in the top ten. Trimming took 4 bases from V and 6 from J, leaving 9 bases between them. The length of the CDR3 is 13 residues. The germline V gene encodes CDR1 LGHDT and CDR2 YNNKEL (reference sequence). The gene calls are TRBV3-1 (or the pseudogene TRBV3-2) and TRBJ2-2; D gene unclear. The TCR comes from a woman aged 25 to 45 in good health. The sequencing sample was made of blood. The CDR3 DNA follows: TGTGCCAGCAGCCCTGGCCGAGCCGGGGAGCTGTTTTTT. Translating gives CASSPGRAGELFF.